The 23 T cell receptor beta chains in this list originate from one sample, sequenced in a study of control samples from healthy donors and cancer patients. Only in-frame clones appear in the TCRdb table, and some are missing; sequencing was by immunoSEQ multiplex PCR. The data contain about 20,000 clones, 70% to 90% of them singletons. Input material: PBMCs. These receptors were collected from an older woman with head and neck cancer.

The chain couples TRBV6-6 to TRBJ1-5; no reliable D call. The V end lost 2 bases, the J end lost 1 base, and 9 bases lay between the germline ends. The CDR3 extends over 15 amino acids. Germline loops: CDR1 MNHNY, CDR2 SVGAGI (reference sequence). In nucleotides, the CDR3 is TGTGCCAGCAGTTACATTAGCCAGAGCAATCAGCCCCAGCATTTT. This encodes CASSYISQSNQPQHF.

CDR3: CASSREGSSYEQYF. In nucleotides, the CDR3 is TGCGCCAGCAGTCGGGAGGGATCCTCCTACGAGCAGTACTTC. The V and J genes are TRBV5-1 and TRBJ2-7; TRBD2 matches 8 bases. V was pared by 5 bases and J by 0 bases, with 4 bases of the junction left unmatched. CDR3 size: 14 residues. CDR1 and CDR2 from the germline V gene are SGHRS and YFSETQ.

The chain has TRBV5-4 and TRBJ1-1; the match to TRBD1 covers 8 bases. This CDR3 has 13 residues. V lost 4 bases to trimming and J lost 8 bases; unmatched junction nucleotides: 7. Germline V CDR1 and CDR2: SGHNT, YYREEE (reference sequence). The CDR3 region is CASSVDRAGEAFF. DNA for the CDR3: TGTGCCAGCAGCGTGGACAGGGCGGGCGAAGCTTTCTTT.

CDR3 in amino acids: CASSLTGRVSRNTGELFF. CDR3 nucleotide sequence: TGTGCCAGCAGCTTGACAGGGAGAGTAAGTCGGAACACCGGGGAGCTGTTTTTT. V usage is TRBV5-4 and J usage is TRBJ2-2, with D perhaps TRBD1 (6 bases). Germline CDR1 SGHNT, CDR2 YYREEE (reference sequence). V lost 1 base and J 1 base, leaving 17 bases between the germline ends. The CDR3 totals 18 residues.

The genes are TRBV7-2 and TRBJ2-7; D may be TRBD1 or TRBD2 (5 bases each). The V and J ends lost 1 base and 5 bases respectively, with 15 bases between them. This CDR3 comprises 15 residues. CDR1 is SGHTA and CDR2 is FQGNSA in the germline V gene. Here the CDR3 reads CASSLVFGAYNEQYF. The CDR3 DNA reads as TGTGCCAGCAGCTTAGTATTCGGGGCGTATAACGAGCAGTACTTC. Looking up the rest from reference TRBV7-2 and TRBJ2-7 gives the full variable domain: GAGVSQSPSNKVTEKGKDVELRCDPISGHTALYWYRQSLGQGLEFLIYFQGNSAPDKSGLPSDRFSAERTGGSVSTLTIQRTQQEDSAVYLCASSLVFGAYNEQYFGPGTRLTVT.

The gene calls are TRBV9 and TRBJ1-1, with D uncertain. CDR1 SGDLS and CDR2 YYNGEE come from the germline V gene. Trimming removed 3 bases at V and 4 bases at J, with 16 bases between. The CDR3 extends over 15 amino acids. CDR3 DNA sequence: TGTGCCAGCAGCGCTGTGGGATTGGTTGGCACTGAAGCTTTCTTT. Protein: CASSAVGLVGTEAFF.

Points on this clone: Mismatch with germline at one junction end may stem from a read error. This sequence joins TRBV2 and TRBJ2-1; a weak D match, TRBD2 (6 bases). Germline CDR1 and CDR2: SNHLY and FYNNEI. This CDR3 region has 12 residues. Here the CDR3 reads CASRFLDRPGVF. Written as DNA, the CDR3 is TGTGCCAGCAGATTCCTGGACCGCCCGGGGGTCTTC.

The chain combines TRBV5-1 with TRBJ2-5; TRBD1 might be the D (6 bases). V lost 2 bases to trimming and J lost 5 bases, with 16 bases between them. There are 15 residues in the CDR3. Germline lookup yields CDR1 SGHRS and CDR2 YFSETQ. This CDR3 reads CASSLSSGRGETQYF. The CDR3 DNA reads TGCGCCAGCAGCTTAAGTTCGGGCAGGGGTGAGACCCAGTACTTC.

This clone was detected only once. V gene TRBV7-9 combines with J gene TRBJ2-6, with a possible D match to TRBD1 (5 bases). The CDR3 loop spans 16 amino acids. Germline V gene lookup returns CDR1 SEHNR and CDR2 FQNEAQ (reference sequence). Trimming cost V 5 bases and J 0 bases, with 11 bases left between them. Here the CDR3 reads CASSAPGYSGANVLTF. The CDR3 DNA reads TGTGCCAGCAGCGCCCCAGGGTACTCTGGGGCCAACGTCCTGACTTTC.

J is TRBJ1-6 and V is TRBV6-6, with D uncertain. With 2 bases removed from V and 3 bases from J, the gap between germline ends came to 11 bases. The CDR3 totals 16 residues. CDR1 is MNHNY and CDR2 is SVGAGI in the germline V gene (reference sequence). Here the CDR3 DNA reads TGTGCCAGCAGTTACAGTGACCTAATCTATAATTCACCCCTCCACTTT. Its protein is CASSYSDLIYNSPLHF.

By share, this clone ranks as medium-sized. As DNA, the CDR3 is TGTGCCAGCAGCTTAGAATATAGCGGCCACCCCTACGAGCAGTACTTC. Protein sequence: CASSLEYSGHPYEQYF. The chain has TRBV7-9 and TRBJ2-7; D is possibly TRBD2 (6 bases). CDR1 and CDR2 (germline): SEHNR, FQNEAQ (reference sequence). This CDR3 has 16 amino acids. V lost 1 base and J lost 2, with 15 bases in between.

This clone was seen only once. This rearrangement joins TRBV7-9 to TRBJ1-1; D is unclear. CDR1 SEHNR and CDR2 FQNEAQ come from the germline V gene (reference sequence). This CDR3 is 14 amino acids long. The germline V and J ends were trimmed by 6 bases and 0 bases, with 11 bases remaining between them. The chain's CDR3 is CASSSLSMNTEAFF. CDR3 sequence (DNA): TGTGCCAGCAGTTCCCTAAGCATGAACACTGAAGCTTTCTTT. Full variable domain (outside the CDR3, taken from reference TRBV7-9 and TRBJ1-1): DTGVSQNPRHKITKRGQNVTFRCDPISEHNRLYWYRQTLGQGPEFLTYFQNEAQLEKSRLLSDRFSAERPKGSFSTLEIQRTEQGDSAMYLCASSSLSMNTEAFFGQGTRLTVV.

This clone appeared a single time. The chain links TRBV2 to TRBJ1-2; D is possibly TRBD1 (5 bases). The CDR3 has 13 amino acids. Germline V gives CDR1 SNHLY, CDR2 FYNNEI. V was shortened by 4 bases and J by 3 bases, with 9 bases between the two germline ends. The CDR3 DNA reads TGTGCCAGCAGTGTCAGGGAGGACTATGGCTACACCTTC. It translates to CASSVREDYGYTF.

The genes are TRBV27 and TRBJ1-2; D gene unclear. Germline V CDR1 and CDR2: MNHEY, SMNVEV (reference sequence). This CDR3 contains 14 residues. Trimming removed 2 bases at V and 6 bases at J, with 13 bases between. DNA for the CDR3: TGTGCCAGCAGTTTAGAGGGAGGGCTGGATGGCTACACCTTC. Translating gives CASSLEGGLDGYTF.

This chain links TRBV7-2 with TRBJ1-5; 8 nucleotides agree with TRBD1. This CDR3 comprises 14 residues. Germline-derived CDR1 and CDR2 are SGHTA and FQGNSA. The ends lost 1 base at V and 7 bases at J; junction bases unmatched: 3. The CDR3 sequence is CASSLGQGSQPQHF. The DNA for the CDR3 is TGTGCCAGCAGCTTAGGACAGGGGAGCCAGCCCCAGCATTTT. The variable domain in full, with the rest retrieved from reference TRBV7-2 and TRBJ1-5, is GAGVSQSPSNKVTEKGKDVELRCDPISGHTALYWYRQSLGQGLEFLIYFQGNSAPDKSGLPSDRFSAERTGGSVSTLTIQRTQQEDSAVYLCASSLGQGSQPQHFGDGTRLSIL.

This clone was counted a single time. The genes are TRBV9 and TRBJ1-3; tentative D call: TRBD1 (6 bases). This CDR3 is built from 14 residues. Per germline, CDR1 SGDLS and CDR2 YYNGEE. Trimming shortened V by 3 bases and J by 2 bases, and 9 bases separated the two germline ends. The CDR3 coding sequence is TGTGCCAGCAGCGACGAGGGGGCTGGAAACACCATATATTTT. Translated: CASSDEGAGNTIYF.

V gene TRBV5-1 combines with J gene TRBJ2-7; 8 nucleotides line up with TRBD1. V lost 6 bases, J lost 3 bases, and 11 bases stayed unmatched. This CDR3 is 15 amino acids long. CDR1 SGHRS and CDR2 YFSETQ come from the germline V gene. The CDR3 bases are TGCGCCAGCAAAGTACTGACAGGGGCCGGCTACGAGCAGTACTTC. It encodes CASKVLTGAGYEQYF.

The chain uses TRBV7-8 and TRBJ2-6; 7 positions match TRBD2. The V segment lost 7 bases and the J segment 5 bases; nucleotides outside the gene matches: 8. This CDR3 spans 15 amino acids. CDR1 is SGHVS, CDR2 FQNEAQ, per germline. CDR3 DNA sequence: TGTGCCAGCACCATCACGGGAGGTCGGGCCAACGTCCTGACTTTC. Its translation is CASTITGGRANVLTF.

The V and J genes are TRBV5-1 and TRBJ2-1, with TRBD2 matching 9 bases. CDR1 is SGHRS and CDR2 is YFSETQ in the germline V gene. J was trimmed by 0 bases and V by 5 bases; bases with no gene match: 6. This CDR3 region has 16 residues. The CDR3 region has the DNA TGCGCCAGCAGTCGTAGCGGGGGAAGCTCCTACAATGAGCAGTTCTTC. Protein product: CASSRSGGSSYNEQFF.

The chain has TRBV27 and TRBJ2-7, with a possible D match to TRBD1 (6 bases). Germline CDR1 and CDR2: MNHEY and SMNVEV (reference sequence). V lost 4 bases and J 7 bases, leaving 29 bases between the germline ends. The CDR3 consists of 18 residues. The CDR3 DNA reads TGTGCCAGCAGTTCGGGCCCCCCTCAGGGGTCCCACAGAGGGGAGCAGTACTTC. It encodes CASSSGPPQGSHRGEQYF.

V gene TRBV5-8 combines with J gene TRBJ2-1, with TRBD2 matching over 7 bases. The germline gives CDR1 SGHTS, CDR2 YDEGEE. V shed 4 bases and J 4 bases; nucleotides not matched to a gene: 14. CDR3 length equals 17 residues. The CDR3 protein is CASSLTPNTGGYNEQFF. The CDR3 coding sequence is TGTGCCAGCAGCCTGACACCCAACACGGGGGGTTACAATGAGCAGTTCTTC.

This clone was counted a single time. The rearrangement joins TRBV10-3 to TRBJ1-4, with a weak D call TRBD1 (6 bases). This CDR3 is 13 amino acids long. Germline CDR1 reads ENHRY; CDR2 reads SYGVKD. V was shortened by 11 bases and J by 7 bases, with 17 bases between the two germline ends. CDR3 sequence: CAVRGVEIEKLFF. The CDR3 nucleotides read TGTGCCGTGAGGGGGGTTGAAATTGAAAAACTGTTTTTT.

The rearrangement joins TRBV5-1 to TRBJ2-2; no clear D gene. The CDR3 length is 14 residues. The V gene's germline CDR1 is SGHRS and CDR2 YFSETQ. Trimming left V 4 bases short and J 0 bases short, with 7 bases between. The CDR3 DNA follows: TGCGCCAGCAGCCCCCAAACGAACACCGGGGAGCTGTTTTTT. This codes for CASSPQTNTGELFF. Together with reference TRBV5-1 and TRBJ2-2, the CDR3 gives the full variable domain: KAGVTQTPRYLIKTRGQQVTLSCSPISGHRSVSWYQQTPGQGLQFLFEYFSETQRNKGNFPGRFSGRQFSNSRSEMNVSTLELGDSALYLCASSPQTNTGELFFGEGSRLTVL.